One sample yielded the 7 T cell receptor beta chains listed below, sequenced in a study of OX40 agonist ivuxolimab in advanced cancers. Method: immunoSEQ multiplex PCR; TCRdb's copy keeps in-frame clones and lacks some. The sample holds 80,000 or so clones, 90% seen once. The sample consisted of CD4+ or CD8+ T cells sorted from blood, taken in a trial of the OX40 agonist ivuxolimab. Receptor source: an adult with an advanced solid tumor such as melanoma, head and neck, liver or kidney cancer.

The chain uses TRBV4-1 and TRBJ2-4; no firm D call. Germline lookup yields CDR1 MGHRA and CDR2 YSYEKL. The CDR3 loop spans 17 amino acids. Trimming took 0 bases from V and 1 from J, leaving 13 bases between them. Here the CDR3 DNA reads TGCGCCAGCAGCCAAGAAAAGCAGGCTGGGGCCAAAAACATTCAGTACTTC. It is translated as CASSQEKQAGAKNIQYF.

V is TRBV7-2 and J is TRBJ2-1, with 7 bases lining up with TRBD2. There are 14 residues in the CDR3. The germline V gene encodes CDR1 SGHTA and CDR2 FQGNSA. V shed 2 bases, J shed 6 bases, and the junction held 4 bases outside the gene matches. CDR3 amino acids: CASSLIREANEQFF. The DNA of the CDR3 is TGTGCCAGCAGCTTAATACGGGAGGCCAATGAGCAGTTCTTC.

This clone showed up just once. The chain is built from TRBV28 and TRBJ1-3, with a weak D call TRBD1 (5 bases). Trimming pared 4 bases from V and 3 bases from J, leaving 16 bases between. The germline CDR1 and CDR2 sequences are MDHEN and SYDVKM. The CDR3 contains 16 residues. The CDR3 protein is CASSSPEGPVGNTIYF. CDR3 bases: TGTGCCAGCAGTTCCCCGGAGGGACCGGTTGGAAACACCATATATTTT.

The chain employs TRBV2 and TRBJ2-3, with 11 positions matching TRBD2. CDR1 is SNHLY, CDR2 FYNNEI, per germline. The CDR3 extends over 15 amino acids. The junction had 5 bases not matched to a gene; V was cut back by 7 bases and J by 2 bases. CDR3 bases: TGTGCCAGCACCCCGGGACTAGCGGTCACAGATACGCAGTATTTT. Translated: CASTPGLAVTDTQYF.

The V gene is TRBV2, the J gene TRBJ1-4, with D uncertain. Trimming stripped 5 bases from V and 7 bases from J, with 11 bases between. The germline V gene encodes CDR1 SNHLY and CDR2 FYNNEI. This CDR3 region has 13 residues. CDR3 in amino acids: CASSLGFSEKLFF. For the CDR3, the DNA is TGTGCCAGCAGTCTCGGGTTTAGTGAAAAACTGTTTTTT.

The rearrangement links TRBV15 to TRBJ2-4; TRBD1 matches at 10 bases. CDR3 length equals 14 residues. Per the germline V gene, CDR1 is LNHNV and CDR2 is YYDKDF (reference sequence). V was clipped by 9 bases and J by 2 bases; unmatched bases: 4. The CDR3 sequence is CATGQGGTKNIQYF. CDR3 nucleotides: TGTGCCACAGGACAGGGGGGAACCAAAAACATTCAGTACTTC.

The V gene is TRBV6-1, the J gene TRBJ2-7; possibly TRBD2 for D (6 bases). CDR3 length: 17 residues. Looked up from germline, CDR1 is MNHNS and CDR2 is SASEGT. V lost 2 bases to trimming and J lost 4 bases, with 21 bases between them. CDR3 in amino acids: CASSEPAVADPRYEQYF. The CDR3 DNA follows: TGTGCCAGCAGTGAACCGGCGGTAGCGGATCCGAGGTACGAGCAGTACTTC.